Given below is one T cell receptor (beta chain) in context. This sample was taken from a study of blood T cell repertoires in COVID-19. Study information: Acute and convalescent COVID-19 samples came from the United States, Italy and Spain. PBMCs, B-cell-depleted T cells, or T cells were the source of the cDNA or gDNA that made up the material.

The germline V gene encodes CDR1 ENHRY and CDR2 SYGVKD. The J segment lost 5 bases and the V segment lost 3 bases, leaving 3 bases of the junction unmatched. The CDR3 totals 14 residues. In the authors' methods: How many nucleated cells were present was estimated from reference gene primer amplification. Clones were read by immunoSEQ multiplex PCR, and TCRdb kept only the in-frame ones, dropping some. The V and J calls and clone size are taken from that table; D and trimming were inferred from the DNA. The table records 100,000 or so clones, about 81% of them present only once. The sequence came from a human donor in a cohort sampled during active COVID-19. The rearrangement joins TRBV10-3 to TRBJ2-7; 11 nucleotides align to TRBD2. Sequenced sample: peripheral blood. The chain's CDR3 is CAISDIAGGDEQYF. CDR3 nucleotide sequence: TGTGCCATCAGTGACATAGCGGGGGGGGACGAGCAGTACTTC.